This entry lists 8 T cell receptor beta chains sequenced from one sample in a study of shared clonotypes between healthy human individuals. Generated by immunoSEQ multiplex PCR, the TCRdb table keeps only in-frame clones and is missing some. The profile shows roughly 2,300,000 clones, about 90% of them singletons. Sequences were obtained from naive CD4+ T cells from PBMCs. The subset denotes: CD45RA+ positively selected. The receptors originated from a man younger than 35 in good health. Some clones in this sample may be carry-over from other donors' samples.

Remarks on this clone: Other DNA sequences from this sample encode an identical CDR3 as well. The J gene is TRBJ1-1, the V gene TRBV27; no firm D call. V was trimmed by 0 bases and J by 0 bases, leaving 8 bases between them. Germline-derived CDR1 and CDR2 are MNHEY and SMNVEV (reference sequence). This CDR3 spans 15 amino acids. Written as DNA, the CDR3 is TGTGCCAGCAGTTTATCCCCCGGCGTGAACACTGAAGCTTTCTTT. Translation: CASSLSPGVNTEAFF.

Only one count was recorded for this clone. This rearrangement joins TRBV7-3 to TRBJ2-7; tentative D call: TRBD1 (6 bases). The CDR3 extends over 14 amino acids. Trimming shortened V by 2 bases and J by 5 bases, and 13 bases separated the two germline ends. Germline values: CDR1 SGHTA, CDR2 FQGTGA. CDR3 sequence reads: CASSLVPNRDEQYF. CDR3 sequence (DNA): TGTGCCAGCAGCTTAGTCCCCAACAGGGACGAGCAGTACTTC.

The rearrangement joins TRBV5-1 to TRBJ2-5; D may match TRBD1 or TRBD2 (5 bases each). Trimming left V 0 bases short and J 7 bases short, with 13 bases between. CDR1 and CDR2 from the germline V gene are SGHRS and YFSETQ. The CDR3 runs to 14 residues. The CDR3 region has the DNA TGCGCCAGCAGCTTGGAGGGGAGCCCCGGGACCCAGTACTTC. Translated: CASSLEGSPGTQYF.

The V gene is TRBV4-1, the J gene TRBJ2-5; 9 bases map to TRBD1. The germline gives CDR1 MGHRA, CDR2 YSYEKL. CDR3 length: 16 residues. V lost 0 bases to trimming and J lost 2 bases; unmatched junction nucleotides: 4. CDR3 DNA: TGCGCCAGCAGCCAAGATGAGGGACAGGGTCAAGAGACCCAGTACTTC. Its translation: CASSQDEGQGQETQYF.

The rearrangement uses TRBV10-3 and TRBJ1-5; 8 bases match TRBD1. Unmatched junction bases numbered 7, after V lost 10 bases and J lost 2 bases. The CDR3 length is 14 residues. Per germline, CDR1 ENHRY and CDR2 SYGVKD. CDR3 loop: CATRQGFGNQPQHF. In DNA, the CDR3 is TGTGCCACCAGACAGGGGTTCGGCAATCAGCCCCAGCATTTT.

V usage is TRBV4-1 and J usage is TRBJ2-2; 7 positions agree with TRBD2. Trimming took 4 bases from V and 4 from J; bases not matched to a gene: 3. Germline CDR1 and CDR2: MGHRA and YSYEKL. The CDR3 totals 14 residues. CDR3 in DNA: TGCGCCAGCAGCCGCCCGGGGGGCACCGGGGAGCTGTTTTTT. Translation: CASSRPGGTGELFF.

This clone was seen only once. The rearrangement links TRBV19 to TRBJ1-2; 8 bases are a match to TRBD1. The length of the CDR3 is 15 residues. Germline V gene data show CDR1 as LNHDA and CDR2 as SQIVND (reference sequence). After removal of 5 bases from V and 2 bases from J, the junction contained 7 bases not matched to a gene. The CDR3, as DNA: TGTGCCAGTAGTTCCCGGACAGGGCGCAACTATGGCTACACCTTC. As protein: CASSSRTGRNYGYTF. The full variable domain, its missing parts supplied by reference TRBV19 and TRBJ1-2, is DGGITQSPKYLFRKEGQNVTLSCEQNLNHDAMYWYRQDPGQGLRLIYYSQIVNDFQKGDIAEGYSVSREKKESFPLTVTSAQKNPTAFYLCASSSRTGRNYGYTFGSGTRLTVV.

The chain is built from TRBV12-5 and TRBJ2-2; D gene ambiguous. The length of the CDR3 is 14 residues. Between the trimmed V and J ends, which lost 1 base and 1 base, there was a span of 4 bases. Germline CDR1 is LGHNT and CDR2 is FRNRAP. Here the CDR3 reads CASGLGLNTGELFF. Here the CDR3 DNA reads TGTGCTAGTGGTTTGGGGCTGAACACCGGGGAGCTGTTTTTT.